The 10 T cell receptor beta chains below come from one sample, sequenced in a study of chemoradiotherapy in HPV16-positive cancers. Sequenced by immunoSEQ multiplex PCR; TCRdb stores in-frame clones only, minus some. This table holds about 1,600 clones, 82% found once. Sequencing used tumor tissue, obtained from a patient who underwent chemoradiotherapy. Source of these receptors: a human donor with HPV-associated anogenital cancer.

V usage is TRBV15 and J usage is TRBJ1-5; D is uncertain. V lost 0 bases and J lost 2, with 14 bases in between. This CDR3 is built from 17 residues. CDR1 is LNHNV and CDR2 is YYDKDF in the germline V gene (reference sequence). CDR3 amino acids: CATSRDYLVVGNQPQHF. The CDR3 DNA sequence: TGTGCCACCAGCAGAGATTATCTTGTTGTGGGCAATCAGCCCCAGCATTTT.

This clone was seen just once. Its ends do not fully match the called genes, so a read error is possible. The chain uses TRBV29-1 and TRBJ2-1; 14 nucleotides line up with TRBD2. Germline V lookup: CDR1 SQVTM, CDR2 ANQGSEA. There are 14 residues in the CDR3. Written as DNA, the CDR3 is TGCAGCGCCACGGGGACTAGCGGGGGCAATGGGCAGTTCTTC. Translation: CSATGTSGGNGQFF.

The genes are TRBV7-2 and TRBJ2-7, with 8 bases identical to TRBD1. The CDR3 contains 14 residues. Germline V CDR1 and CDR2: SGHTA, FQGNSA. After removal of 5 bases from V and 7 bases from J, the junction contained 10 bases not matched to a gene. The CDR3 sequence: CASSTRTGWREQYF. CDR3 nucleotide sequence: TGTGCCAGCAGCACCAGGACAGGGTGGAGAGAGCAGTACTTC. Full variable domain (missing parts from reference TRBV7-2 and TRBJ2-7): GAGVSQSPSNKVTEKGKDVELRCDPISGHTALYWYRQSLGQGLEFLIYFQGNSAPDKSGLPSDRFSAERTGGSVSTLTIQRTQQEDSAVYLCASSTRTGWREQYFGPGTRLTVT.

The CDR3 region is CASTPTAGIYEQYF. The CDR3 nucleotides are TGTGCCAGTACCCCGACAGCGGGAATATACGAGCAGTACTTC. V and J are TRBV19 and TRBJ2-7; 7 bases fit TRBD2. Germline values: CDR1 LNHDA, CDR2 SQIVND (reference sequence). The CDR3 is 14 amino acids. Losses at the gene ends were 7 bases for V and 4 bases for J; bases not matched to a gene: 10. The full variable domain, its missing parts supplied by reference TRBV19 and TRBJ2-7, is DGGITQSPKYLFRKEGQNVTLSCEQNLNHDAMYWYRQDPGQGLRLIYYSQIVNDFQKGDIAEGYSVSREKKESFPLTVTSAQKNPTAFYLCASTPTAGIYEQYFGPGTRLTVT.

J is TRBJ2-5 and V is TRBV6-1; 7 bases agree with TRBD1. TRBJ2-7 explains the end of the DNA better; the J call may be wrong. The CDR3 is made up of 14 amino acids. From germline, CDR1 is MNHNS and CDR2 SASEGT. The CDR3 DNA reads TGTGCCAGCACCCTAACCGGGACAGCCTACGAGCAGTACTTC. Translated, it gives CASTLTGTAYEQYF.

The V gene is TRBV2, the J gene TRBJ2-5, with TRBD2 matching 10 bases. The J call is uncertain, as TRBJ2-7 better fits the DNA end. Germline V gives CDR1 SNHLY, CDR2 FYNNEI. This CDR3 has 13 amino acids. The CDR3 here is CASSSQRGGEQYF. In DNA, the CDR3 is TGTGCCAGCAGTAGTCAGCGGGGGGGCGAGCAGTACTTC.

For the CDR3, the DNA is TGCGCCAGCAGCTTCCAGAATCTCAATTCACCCCTCCACTTT. It specifies CASSFQNLNSPLHF. The genes are TRBV5-1 and TRBJ1-6; unclear D gene. The V end was cut by 2 bases, the J end by 7 bases, with 10 bases between. Germline CDR1 reads SGHRS; CDR2 reads YFSETQ. CDR3 length: 14 amino acids.

The chain combines TRBV6-4 with TRBJ2-3; 8 bases align to TRBD2. Germline trimming cut 3 bases from V and 1 base from J; bases unmatched to any gene: 6. Germline assignment: CDR1 MRHNA and CDR2 SNTAGT. The CDR3 is 16 residues long. The CDR3 spells CASSEGYSGGTDTQYF. For the CDR3, the DNA is TGTGCCAGCAGTGAAGGGTATAGCGGGGGCACAGATACGCAGTATTTT.

The V gene is TRBV28, the J gene TRBJ1-4; 11 nucleotides line up with TRBD1. V gave up 2 bases and J gave up 8 bases; unmatched junction bases: 4. Germline CDR1 and CDR2: MDHEN and SYDVKM. This CDR3 region has 15 residues. CDR3 coding DNA: TGTGCCAGCAGTTTAGGACAGGGGGCCACCGAAAAACTGTTTTTT. Translation gives CASSLGQGATEKLFF.

V gene TRBV4-1 combines with J gene TRBJ1-5; no firm D call. The CDR3 totals 16 residues. CDR1 and CDR2 (germline): MGHRA, YSYEKL. Trimming pared 4 bases from V and 7 bases from J, leaving 20 bases between. CDR3 loop: CASSPFIYGREQPQHF. In nucleotides, the CDR3 is TGCGCCAGCAGCCCCTTCATCTACGGGAGGGAGCAGCCCCAGCATTTT.